This T cell receptor (beta chain) was recovered during a study of regulatory T cells in long-lasting Graves disease. Looking at the study overall: Under 3 months of antithyroid drugs had been taken by newly diagnosed Graves' patients. Study-wide results and caveats: TCR diversity in persistent Graves' patients was below that of newly diagnosed ones.

Looked up from germline, CDR1 is SGHNT and CDR2 is YYREEE (reference sequence). The CDR3 consists of 14 residues. Losses at the gene ends were 3 bases for V and 6 bases for J; bases not matched to a gene: 5. In building TCR beta libraries, iRepertoire HTBI primers were used together with Arm-PCR of CDR3 regions. From the multiplex PCR reads, TCRdb called clonotypes with MiXCR, one entry per CDR3 protein. The sample has 350,000 to 500,000 distinct CDR3 sequences; about 15% are singletons. Indicated time point: newly diagnosed GD, antithyroid drugs for less than 3 months. With RNA extracted from PBMCs as input, the TCR library was made. In regard to this clonotype: As yet, its antigen is unknown.

This same sample was also part of a study on T cells in Graves' hyperthyroidism and ophthalmopathy. That investigation notes: Patients having uncontrolled infection, another autoimmune disease, pregnancy or lactation were not included.

This clonotype was obtained from a woman between 45 and 65 years old with Graves disease. Here the sequenced sample was peripheral blood mononuclear cells (PBMCs), taken at new diagnosis, from a patient treated with antithyroid drugs. This chain uses TRBV5-4 with TRBJ2-2; TRBD1 matches at 7 bases. The CDR3 nucleotides read TGTGCCAGCAGCTCAAAACAGGGGTCCGGGGAGCTGTTTTTT. Translated, it gives CASSSKQGSGELFF.